The next 20 T cell receptor beta chains were all read from a single sample in a study of blood T cell repertoires in COVID-19 (dated by TCRdb to 2018 to 2021). Libraries came from the immunoSEQ multiplex PCR assay. Imported from immuneACCESS, the table was reduced by TCRdb to in-frame sequences with V and J called. These copies leave out some clones; in studies compared against another copy, an unresolved V gene accounts for under half, and the cause of the remainder is not known. Recorded for this sample are about 260,000 clones; 87% of them occurred a single time. The ten largest account for 1.5% of the sample. Material for sequencing was peripheral blood. The receptors come from a woman aged 35 to 49 who had recovered from COVID-19.

This clone was recorded a few times. This chain uses TRBV10-3 with TRBJ1-2; TRBD1 agrees at 7 bases. After removal of 8 bases from V and 0 bases from J, the junction contained 15 bases not matched to a gene. Germline CDR1 reads ENHRY; CDR2 reads SYGVKD. The CDR3 extends over 17 amino acids. CDR3 amino acids: CAIGSGFRGYSNYGYTF. The DNA for the CDR3 is TGTGCCATCGGGTCCGGGTTCAGGGGGTACTCTAACTATGGCTACACCTTC.

J is TRBJ2-2 and V is TRBV5-1; weak D call: TRBD1 (6 bases). V lost 6 bases and J lost 9, with 15 bases in between. The CDR3 length is 13 residues. The germline gives CDR1 SGHRS, CDR2 YFSETQ. The CDR3 spells CASTKTGLRELFF. CDR3 bases: TGCGCCAGCACCAAAACAGGGTTAAGGGAGCTGTTTTTT.

This clone was seen a handful of times. The chain is built from TRBV20-1 and TRBJ1-2; 8 nucleotides agree with TRBD1. Germline V gene data show CDR1 as DFQATT and CDR2 as SNEGSKA (reference sequence). V shed 3 bases, J shed 1 base, and the junction held 4 bases outside the gene matches. The CDR3 is made up of 14 amino acids. CDR3 sequence (DNA): TGCAGTGCTAGTATACAGGGGGGTAACTATGGCTACACCTTC. Amino acids: CSASIQGGNYGYTF.

The V call is TRBV6-4, the J call TRBJ2-1, with 12 bases lining up with TRBD2. CDR3 length equals 12 residues. Per the germline V gene, CDR1 is MRHNA and CDR2 is SNTAGT. The J segment lost 15 bases and the V segment lost 6 bases, leaving 6 bases of the junction unmatched. The CDR3 region is CASSGLAGSLFF. The CDR3 DNA follows: TGTGCCAGCAGCGGACTAGCGGGGTCGCTGTTCTTC.

The chain has TRBV20-1 and TRBJ2-3, with 7 bases lining up with TRBD1. J was trimmed by 2 bases and V by 3 bases; bases with no gene match: 11. The CDR3 has 16 amino acids. Per the germline V gene, CDR1 is DFQATT and CDR2 is SNEGSKA (reference sequence). The CDR3 sequence is CSASNPRGGTTDTQYF. In DNA, the CDR3 is TGCAGTGCTAGTAACCCCCGAGGGGGCACCACAGATACGCAGTATTTT.

This clone has more than one count but fewer than ten. The chain joins TRBV6-2 or TRBV6-3 to TRBJ1-1, with D possibly being TRBD1 (5 bases). This CDR3 is built from 13 residues. V was shortened by 6 bases and J by 10 bases, with 18 bases between the two germline ends. CDR1 is MNHEY, CDR2 SVGEGT, per germline. The CDR3 loop is CASSRTGVGTAFF. DNA of the CDR3: TGTGCCAGCAGCCGCACAGGAGTGGGAACAGCTTTCTTT.

The chain links TRBV27 to TRBJ1-2; tentative D call: TRBD1 (6 bases). The germline V gene has CDR1 MNHEY and CDR2 SMNVEV (reference sequence). The V and J ends lost 4 bases and 6 bases respectively, with 18 bases between them. The CDR3 is made up of 15 amino acids. As DNA, the CDR3 is TGTGCCAGCAGTTCCGCGGACAGCCGTTGGGATGGCTACACCTTC. It encodes CASSSADSRWDGYTF.

This clone was counted between two and nine times. This chain links TRBV27 with TRBJ2-7; TRBD1 matches 7 bases. Germline-derived CDR1 and CDR2 are MNHEY and SMNVEV (reference sequence). Trimming cost V 5 bases and J 5 bases; bases outside gene matches: 12. The CDR3 has 15 residues. The CDR3 DNA sequence: TGTGCCAGCAGTCCCGACAACAGGGGTGCCAACGAGCAGTACTTC. As protein: CASSPDNRGANEQYF.

This CDR3 reads CASSLEGQMNTEAFF. The CDR3 DNA follows: TGTGCCAGCAGCTTAGAGGGACAGATGAACACTGAAGCTTTCTTT. V and J are TRBV7-9 and TRBJ1-1; 7 nucleotides line up with TRBD1. The V segment lost 1 base and the J segment 0 bases; nucleotides outside the gene matches: 2. Germline CDR1 and CDR2: SEHNR and FQNEAQ (reference sequence). The CDR3 contains 15 residues. The full variable domain, its missing parts supplied by reference TRBV7-9 and TRBJ1-1, is DTGVSQNPRHKITKRGQNVTFRCDPISEHNRLYWYRQTLGQGPEFLTYFQNEAQLEKSRLLSDRFSAERPKGSFSTLEIQRTEQGDSAMYLCASSLEGQMNTEAFFGQGTRLTVV.

The chain is built from TRBV6-5 and TRBJ1-2; the match to TRBD1 covers 8 bases. Looked up from germline, CDR1 is MNHEY and CDR2 is SVGAGI. CDR3 length: 14 amino acids. The ends lost 5 bases at V and 0 bases at J; junction bases unmatched: 2. This CDR3 is CASSRGQANYGYTF. Written as DNA, the CDR3 is TGTGCCAGCAGTCGGGGACAGGCTAACTATGGCTACACCTTC.

The CDR3 coding sequence is TGTGCCAGCAGCCCGTTTTCTCAGAAACCTCTCAATCAGCCCCAGCATTTT. Its protein is CASSPFSQKPLNQPQHF. The chain employs TRBV7-8 and TRBJ1-5, with D unresolved. CDR3 size: 17 residues. Per the germline V gene, CDR1 is SGHVS and CDR2 is FQNEAQ. The V and J ends lost 5 bases and 3 bases respectively, with 20 bases between them.

In its sample, this clone was seen once. This rearrangement joins TRBV15 to TRBJ2-1; TRBD2 matches at 10 bases. Germline assignment: CDR1 LNHNV and CDR2 YYDKDF (reference sequence). With V trimmed by 0 bases and J by 6 bases, 2 bases remained unmatched. This CDR3 is 15 amino acids long. DNA of the CDR3: TGTGCCACCAGCAGAGATAGCGGGGGGCCCAATGAGCAGTTCTTC. Translation gives CATSRDSGGPNEQFF. Full variable domain (outside the CDR3, taken from reference TRBV15 and TRBJ2-1): DAMVIQNPRYQVTQFGKPVTLSCSQTLNHNVMYWYQQKSSQAPKLLFHYYDKDFNNEADTPDNFQSRRPNTSFCFLDIRSPGLGDTAMYLCATSRDSGGPNEQFFGPGTRLTVL.

The chain is built from TRBV10-3 and TRBJ1-4; a weak D match, TRBD1 (6 bases). V was shortened by 2 bases and J by 5 bases, with 9 bases between the two germline ends. CDR3 size: 14 residues. In germline, CDR1 is ENHRY, CDR2 SYGVKD. The CDR3 reads CAISEGGSNEKLFF. The CDR3 DNA reads TGTGCCATCAGTGAGGGGGGCTCGAATGAAAAACTGTTTTTT.

This chain uses TRBV13 with TRBJ2-7, with D perhaps matching TRBD1 (6 bases). CDR1 is PRHDT, CDR2 FYEKMQ, per germline (reference sequence). CDR3 length equals 14 residues. V gave up 4 bases and J gave up 5 bases, with 15 bases separating them. The CDR3 protein is CASSSWARGHEQYF. CDR3 in DNA: TGTGCCAGCAGCTCGTGGGCCAGGGGCCACGAGCAGTACTTC.

The genes are TRBV4-2 and TRBJ1-1, with TRBD1 matching over 8 bases. V dropped 0 bases and J dropped 2; count of bases not matched to a gene: 2. Per the germline V gene, CDR1 is LGHNA and CDR2 is YNFKEQ. The CDR3 spans 15 residues. CDR3 sequence: CASSQDGQGNTEAFF. CDR3 in DNA: TGTGCCAGCAGCCAAGACGGACAGGGCAACACTGAAGCTTTCTTT.

The chain carries TRBV12-5 and TRBJ2-1, with a tentative D call TRBD2 (7 bases). The germline V gene has CDR1 LGHNT and CDR2 FRNRAP. The V gene lost 6 bases and the J gene lost 8 bases, with 17 bases spanning the gap. The CDR3 has 14 residues. As DNA, the CDR3 is TGTGCTAGTGGCCCTAGGGGGGGGATTCATGAGCAGTTCTTC. It encodes CASGPRGGIHEQFF. Full variable domain (rest looked up from reference TRBV12-5 and TRBJ2-1): DARVTQTPRHKVTEMGQEVTMRCQPILGHNTVFWYRQTMMQGLELLAYFRNRAPLDDSGMPKDRFSAEMPDATLATLKIQPSEPRDSAVYFCASGPRGGIHEQFFGPGTRLTVL.

The V call is TRBV7-8, the J call TRBJ2-1, with D possibly being TRBD1 (6 bases). V was trimmed by 4 bases and J by 7 bases, leaving 20 bases between them. Germline V gene data show CDR1 as SGHVS and CDR2 as FQNEAQ. The CDR3 covers 16 residues. The CDR3 loop is CASSSYRVPDRNEQFF. CDR3 nucleotide sequence: TGTGCCAGCAGCTCCTACAGGGTCCCCGATAGGAATGAGCAGTTCTTC.

This rearrangement joins TRBV30 to TRBJ1-2; weak D call: TRBD1 (6 bases). The CDR3 is 17 amino acids. CDR1 and CDR2 from the germline V gene are GTSNPN and SVGIG (reference sequence). V was shortened by 4 bases and J by 9 bases, with 30 bases between the two germline ends. The CDR3 sequence: CAWIPRGAVGLSISYTF. DNA for the CDR3: TGTGCCTGGATCCCCAGGGGCGCCGTCGGGCTGTCTATCAGCTACACCTTC.

CDR3 nucleotides: TGTGCCAGCAGCTGGGGCCAGGGGGCGCTTTACGAGCAGTACTTC. Translation: CASSWGQGALYEQYF. This sequence joins TRBV5-4 and TRBJ2-7; the match to TRBD1 covers 8 bases. Germline CDR1 SGHNT, CDR2 YYREEE (reference sequence). The CDR3 contains 15 residues. V lost 3 bases and J lost 4; bases outside the gene matches: 9. Filled out from reference TRBV5-4 and TRBJ2-7, the complete variable domain reads ETGVTQSPTHLIKTRGQQVTLRCSSQSGHNTVSWYQQALGQGPQFIFQYYREEENGRGNFPPRFSGLQFPNYSSELNVNALELDDSALYLCASSWGQGALYEQYFGPGTRLTVT.

The chain is built from TRBV12-3 or TRBV12-4 and TRBJ2-7, with unresolved D. The CDR3 runs 12 residues. The V end was cut by 0 bases, the J end by 2 bases, with 2 bases between. This CDR3 is CASSLAAYEQYF. CDR3 DNA: TGTGCCAGCAGTTTAGCCGCCTACGAGCAGTACTTC.